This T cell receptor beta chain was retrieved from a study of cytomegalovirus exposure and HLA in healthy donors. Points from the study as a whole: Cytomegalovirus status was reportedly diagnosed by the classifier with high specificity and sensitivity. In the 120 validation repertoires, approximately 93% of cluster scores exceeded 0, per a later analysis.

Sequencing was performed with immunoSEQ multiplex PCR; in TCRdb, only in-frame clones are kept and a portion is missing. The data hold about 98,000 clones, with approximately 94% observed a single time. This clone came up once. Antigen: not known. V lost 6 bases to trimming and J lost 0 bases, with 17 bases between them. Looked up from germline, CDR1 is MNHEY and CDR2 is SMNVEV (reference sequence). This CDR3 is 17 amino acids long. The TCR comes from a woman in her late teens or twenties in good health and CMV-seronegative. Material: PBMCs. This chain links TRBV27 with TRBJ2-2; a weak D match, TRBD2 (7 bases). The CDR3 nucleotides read TGTGCCAGCAGGGAGGTACGGCGGGGGCCGAACACCGGGGAGCTGTTTTTT. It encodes CASREVRRGPNTGELFF.